The T cell receptor beta chain under discussion was sequenced for a study of circulating and synovial CD4+ cells in juvenile arthritis. General observations from the study: Bulk blood CD4 repertoires were more diverse than these. Compared with bulk blood, circulating pathogenic-like lymphocytes shared substantially more CDR3 sequences with synovial T cells.

About this clone: Its target is not known.

CDR3 length: 18 amino acids. V shed 0 bases and J 8 bases; nucleotides not matched to a gene: 11. CDR1 is MGHRA and CDR2 is YSYEKL in the germline V gene. Some clones are missing from TCRdb's copy, which holds only in-frame ones; the method was immunoSEQ multiplex PCR. The table lists 1,500 to 2,000 clones, about 96% of them singletons. The sequence was obtained from a human donor with juvenile idiopathic arthritis. Sequencing input: CD4+ T cells from synovial fluid. This rearrangement joins TRBV4-1 to TRBJ1-4, with 11 nucleotides matching TRBD1. The DNA of the CDR3 is TGCGCCAGCAGCCAAGAGCCCCCTGGACAGGGGGCAGGGGAAAAACTGTTTTTT. It specifies CASSQEPPGQGAGEKLFF.